The rows below give T cell receptor beta chains drawn from one sample of a study of molecular identifiers for immune sequencing clone quantification. TCRdb re-called the PCR reads through MiXCR, storing one row per CDR3 protein. The sample includes about 630,000 distinct CDR3 sequences, 25% of them seen just once. Sequencing was done on a sample of naive CD8+ T cells from blood, with Jurkat cell RNA spiked in. Receptor source: a human donor in good health. Some libraries in this study had Jurkat cell RNA spiked in. The CDR3 runs from the conserved cysteine through the conserved F or W. Each record gives: J gene, D gene, V gene, CDR3 protein. The D gene is left open where the match is weak.

J: TRBJ2-1; D: NA; V: TRBV28; CDR3: CASSSYTTGNEQFF
J: TRBJ2-7; D: NA; V: TRBV6-1; CDR3: CASSEFGVDYEQYF
J: TRBJ1-1; D: NA; V: TRBV6-2/TRBV6-3; CDR3: CASKNRNTEAFF
J: TRBJ1-5; D: NA; V: TRBV4-3; CDR3: CASSQVLGGGNQPQHF
J: TRBJ1-2; D: TRBD1; V: TRBV6-5; CDR3: CASSSNTLEGQVF
J: TRBJ2-3; D: NA; V: TRBV14; CDR3: CASNPAPGEGTDTQYF
J: TRBJ2-3; D: TRBD2; V: TRBV7-9; CDR3: CASSTWGAGETDTQYF
J: TRBJ2-5; D: TRBD2; V: TRBV12-3/TRBV12-4; CDR3: CASRASGYQETQYF
J: TRBJ2-7; D: TRBD1; V: TRBV28; CDR3: CASSRVWDRNTEQYF
J: TRBJ2-5; D: TRBD1; V: TRBV20-1; CDR3: CSARGPGQGPRGETQYF
J: TRBJ1-1; D: TRBD1; V: TRBV7-9; CDR3: CASSFQGAYTEAFF
J: TRBJ1-4; D: TRBD1; V: TRBV2; CDR3: CASILADREYKLFF
J: TRBJ2-3; D: TRBD2; V: TRBV20-1; CDR3: CSARLAGEVPDTQYF